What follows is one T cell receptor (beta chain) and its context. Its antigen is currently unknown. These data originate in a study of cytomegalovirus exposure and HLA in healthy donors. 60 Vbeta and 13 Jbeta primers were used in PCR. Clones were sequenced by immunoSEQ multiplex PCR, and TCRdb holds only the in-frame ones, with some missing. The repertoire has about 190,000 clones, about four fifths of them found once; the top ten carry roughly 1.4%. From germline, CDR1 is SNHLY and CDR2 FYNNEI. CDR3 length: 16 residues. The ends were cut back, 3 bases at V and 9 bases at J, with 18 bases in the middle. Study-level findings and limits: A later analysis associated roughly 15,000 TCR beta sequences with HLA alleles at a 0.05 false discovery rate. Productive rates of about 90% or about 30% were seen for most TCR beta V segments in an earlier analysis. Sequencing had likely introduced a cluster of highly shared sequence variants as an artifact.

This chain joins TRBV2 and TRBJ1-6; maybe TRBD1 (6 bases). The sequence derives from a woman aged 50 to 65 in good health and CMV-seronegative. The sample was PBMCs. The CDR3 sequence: CASSEGQMTLGSPLHF. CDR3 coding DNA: TGTGCCAGCAGTGAGGGACAAATGACTCTTGGTTCACCCCTCCACTTT.